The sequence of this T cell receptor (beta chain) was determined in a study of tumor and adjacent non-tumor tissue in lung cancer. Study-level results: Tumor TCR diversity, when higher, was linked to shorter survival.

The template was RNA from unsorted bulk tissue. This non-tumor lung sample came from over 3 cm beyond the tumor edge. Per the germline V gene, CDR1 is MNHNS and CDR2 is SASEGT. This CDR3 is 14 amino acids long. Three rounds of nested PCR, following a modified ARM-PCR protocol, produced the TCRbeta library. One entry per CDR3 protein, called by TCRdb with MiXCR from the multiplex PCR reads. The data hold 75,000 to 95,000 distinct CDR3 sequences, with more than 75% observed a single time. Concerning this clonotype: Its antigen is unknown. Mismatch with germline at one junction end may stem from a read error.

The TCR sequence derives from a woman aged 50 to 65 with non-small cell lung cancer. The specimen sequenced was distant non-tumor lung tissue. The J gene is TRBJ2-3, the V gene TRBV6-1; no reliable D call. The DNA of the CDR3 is TGTGCCAGCATCATCAATTTCGACGGAGATACGCAGTACTTT. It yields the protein CASIINFDGDTQYF.